The 18 T cell receptor beta chains reported below all come from one sample, sequenced in a study of T cells in Graves' hyperthyroidism and ophthalmopathy. There were TCR beta CDR3 regions amplified from RNA transcripts. An initial round of RT-PCR targeting the TCR CDR3 relied on the HTBI primer set. TCRdb analysed the multiplex PCR reads with MiXCR anew, one entry per CDR3 protein. The sample carries about 420,000 distinct CDR3 sequences, less than 20% recorded once. The sample consisted of blood. These receptors all come from a woman younger than 30 with Graves' hyperthyroidism.

This chain joins TRBV6-2 or TRBV6-3 and TRBJ1-3; D possibly corresponds to TRBD1 (5 bases). CDR1 MNHEY and CDR2 SVGEGT come from the germline V gene. Trimming left V 6 bases short and J 0 bases short, with 12 bases between. This CDR3 has 15 amino acids. CDR3 region: CASRFDSTSGNTIYF. CDR3 bases: TGTGCCAGCAGATTCGACAGTACCTCTGGAAACACCATATATTTT.

This clonotype was seen at least ten times. The rearrangement joins TRBV11-2 to TRBJ1-5, with D possibly TRBD1 on 5 matching bases. The CDR3 covers 16 residues. With 1 base removed from V and 0 bases from J, the gap between germline ends came to 10 bases. Germline loops: CDR1 SGHAT, CDR2 FQNNGV. The CDR3 reads CASSLGAGNSNQPQHF. CDR3 DNA sequence: TGTGCCAGCAGCTTAGGTGCAGGGAATAGCAATCAGCCCCAGCATTTT.

Notes on this clonotype: The junction departs from germline at one end; a sequencing error may be responsible. The chain carries TRBV6-2 or TRBV6-3 and TRBJ1-3; D remains ambiguous. From germline, CDR1 is MNHEY and CDR2 SVGEGT. This CDR3 has 14 amino acids. CDR3 in DNA: TGTGCCACTGGAGGGATCCTCGCTGGAAACATCATATATTTT. Its protein is CATGGILAGNIIYF.

This clonotype has ten or more counts. The rearrangement uses TRBV5-1 and TRBJ2-1; TRBD2 might be the D (6 bases). The germline V and J ends were trimmed by 0 bases and 6 bases, with 13 bases remaining between them. CDR1 SGHRS and CDR2 YFSETQ come from the germline V gene. This CDR3 is 15 amino acids long. CDR3 bases: TGCGCCAGCAGCTTGGGCCTGACTAGTTCCAATGAGCAGTTCTTC. Encoded protein: CASSLGLTSSNEQFF.

This clonotype was counted many times. The rearrangement links TRBV2 to TRBJ1-4, with a tentative D call TRBD1 (6 bases). The CDR3 runs to 14 residues. Germline V gene lookup returns CDR1 SNHLY and CDR2 FYNNEI. Trimming took off 6 bases at V and 7 bases at J, with 15 bases between the two ends. The CDR3 bases are TGTGCCAGCAGCCTCAGGGGAAGGGGTGAAAAACTGTTTTTT. Its translation: CASSLRGRGEKLFF. Using reference TRBV2 and TRBJ1-4 for the parts outside the CDR3, the full variable domain is EPEVTQTPSHQVTQMGQEVILRCVPISNHLYFYWYRQILGQKVEFLVSFYNNEISEKSEIFDDQFSVERPDGSNFTLKIRSTKLEDSAMYFCASSLRGRGEKLFFGSGTQLSVL.

This clonotype was recorded many times. The V gene is TRBV20-1, the J gene TRBJ2-7, with D uncertain. V lost 5 bases to trimming and J lost 3 bases, with 5 bases between them. There are 10 residues in the CDR3. Germline V gene lookup returns CDR1 DFQATT and CDR2 SNEGSKA (reference sequence). CDR3: CSAAVYEQYF. The CDR3 DNA is TGCAGTGCTGCGGTCTACGAGCAGTACTTC.

As concerns this clonotype: One junction end does not reproduce the germline sequence, and a read error may be involved. V is TRBV5-7 and J is TRBJ2-3; D is possibly TRBD1 (6 bases). TRBV5-7 is placed among ORFs of uncertain function. The CDR3 is 15 amino acids. Here the CDR3 reads CAGRRTGTNADTQYF. The CDR3 DNA follows: TGTGCCGGCAGACGAACAGGGACGAACGCAGATACGCAGTATTTT.

This clonotype was recorded at least ten times. The chain recombines TRBV24-1 with TRBJ2-3, with D possibly matching TRBD1 (6 bases). Trimming left V 5 bases short and J 5 bases short, with 16 bases between. The CDR3 totals 15 residues. Germline V gives CDR1 KGHDR, CDR2 SFDVKD. The CDR3 nucleotides read TGTGCCACCAGTGGGGCAGGGGCGTTGCAAGATACGCAGTATTTT. Amino acids: CATSGAGALQDTQYF.

The J gene is TRBJ2-1, the V gene TRBV20-1; 10 bases agree with TRBD2. CDR1 and CDR2 (germline): DFQATT, SNEGSKA (reference sequence). V was pared by 7 bases and J by 3 bases, with 6 bases of the junction left unmatched. The CDR3 spans 14 residues. CDR3 DNA sequence: TGCAGTGTCCATACTAGCGGGGACTACAATGAGCAGTTCTTC. This encodes CSVHTSGDYNEQFF.

This clonotype occurred many times. The chain employs TRBV7-9 and TRBJ1-2; 8 bases match TRBD1. The CDR3 is made up of 14 amino acids. Germline CDR1 SEHNR, CDR2 FQNEAQ (reference sequence). With V trimmed by 6 bases and J by 3 bases, 6 bases remained unmatched. CDR3 region: CASSEGTGDYGYTF. The CDR3, as DNA: TGTGCCAGCAGTGAAGGGACAGGAGACTATGGCTACACCTTC.

This clonotype was recorded a few times. V usage is TRBV24-1 and J usage is TRBJ1-2; the D is unclear. Germline CDR1 KGHDR, CDR2 SFDVKD. Trimming took 2 bases from V and 4 from J, leaving 10 bases between them. The CDR3 consists of 14 residues. The chain's CDR3 is CATSDYTHGYGYTF. The CDR3 DNA reads as TGTGCCACCAGTGATTATACCCACGGCTATGGCTACACCTTC.

The sample holds many counts of this clonotype. CDR3 amino acids: CASSSGTFIQETQYF. The CDR3 coding sequence is TGTGCCAGCAGCTCCGGGACCTTCATCCAAGAGACCCAGTACTTC. V is TRBV11-2 and J is TRBJ2-5, with D perhaps being TRBD1 or TRBD2 (5 bases each). CDR3 size: 15 residues. Per the germline V gene, CDR1 is SGHAT and CDR2 is FQNNGV. V lost 4 bases to trimming and J lost 1 base, with 13 bases between them.

CDR3 coding DNA: TGTGCCAGCAGCTTTAAGGCCTCTAGCGGGAGGCTCCAAGAGACCCAGTACTTC. Protein: CASSFKASSGRLQETQYF. The chain employs TRBV7-3 and TRBJ2-5; 11 positions match TRBD2. V lost 3 bases and J lost 1; bases outside the gene matches: 10. The germline V gene has CDR1 SGHTA and CDR2 FQGTGA. The length of the CDR3 is 18 residues.

This clonotype has a handful of counts. The V and J genes are TRBV4-3 and TRBJ2-2; a possible D gene is TRBD2 (7 bases). Germline V CDR1 and CDR2: LGHNA, YSLEER. Trimming took 0 bases from V and 5 from J, leaving 13 bases between them. The CDR3 has 16 residues. CDR3 in amino acids: CASSQDWGGLTGELFF. The CDR3 bases are TGCGCCAGCAGCCAAGATTGGGGGGGGCTTACCGGGGAGCTGTTTTTT.

This clonotype was recorded many times. The rearrangement links TRBV2 to TRBJ1-2; 7 bases match TRBD1. Germline V gene lookup returns CDR1 SNHLY and CDR2 FYNNEI. V was clipped by 3 bases and J by 5 bases; unmatched bases: 3. The CDR3 runs to 13 residues. This chain's CDR3 is CASSDGTAYGYTF. CDR3 coding DNA: TGTGCCAGCAGTGATGGGACAGCTTATGGCTACACCTTC.

In this sample, this clonotype turned up many times. V and J are TRBV7-3 and TRBJ2-3; 10 positions agree with TRBD2. Germline V gives CDR1 SGHTA, CDR2 FQGTGA. V gave up 3 bases and J gave up 1 base; unmatched junction bases: 1. CDR3 length: 15 amino acids. The CDR3 DNA follows: TGTGCCAGCAGCTTCACTAGCGGGGGCACAGATACGCAGTATTTT. Amino acid sequence: CASSFTSGGTDTQYF.

This clonotype has a count of ten or more. This chain uses TRBV5-1 with TRBJ2-7; the match to TRBD1 covers 7 bases. This CDR3 is built from 16 residues. Per germline, CDR1 SGHRS and CDR2 YFSETQ. With V trimmed by 4 bases and J by 2 bases, 12 bases remained unmatched. The CDR3 sequence is CASSPGWVGQPYEQYF. The CDR3 region has the DNA TGCGCCAGCAGCCCTGGTTGGGTGGGACAGCCCTACGAGCAGTACTTC.

This clonotype was seen a handful of times. This rearrangement joins TRBV19 to TRBJ1-5; D remains ambiguous. Trimming left V 1 base short and J 2 bases short, with 9 bases between. This CDR3 has 15 residues. Germline CDR1 and CDR2: LNHDA and SQIVND (reference sequence). For the CDR3, the DNA is TGTGCCAGTAGTATAGTCACACGGGGCAATCAGCCCCAGCATTTT. This codes for CASSIVTRGNQPQHF.